Presented here are 15 T cell receptor beta chains from one specimen sequenced in a study of human CD8 memory T cell subsets. UMI-labeled 5' RACE produced the TCR beta libraries. After re-calling the 5' RACE reads, TCRdb lists one entry per CDR3 protein, DNA absent. The sample table sets out thousands of distinct CDR3 sequences. Sequenced material: CD8+ effector memory T cells (TEM) sorted from PBMCs. Subset reported: effector memory CD8 T cells, CCR7- CD45RO+ CD95+. All receptors come from a human donor in good health.

This CDR3 is CASSLSGAWVNEQFF. The chain carries TRBV28 and TRBJ2-1; the D call from TCRdb, TRBD1, cannot be confirmed without DNA. The CDR3 is 15 amino acids. The germline gives CDR1 MDHEN, CDR2 SYDVKM. The full variable domain, with the rest looked up from reference TRBV28 and TRBJ2-1, is DVKVTQSSRYLVKRTGEKVFLECVQDMDHENMFWYRQDPGLGLRLIYFSYDVKMKEKGDIPEGYSVSREKKERFSLILESASTNQTSMYLCASSLSGAWVNEQFFGPGTRLTVL.

The J gene is TRBJ2-5, the V gene TRBV7-9; TCRdb's D call of TRBD1 is untestable without DNA. The CDR3 totals 15 residues. CDR1 SEHNR and CDR2 FQNEAQ come from the germline V gene (reference sequence). The CDR3 loop is CASSHPGRLGETQYF.

The rearrangement links TRBV28 to TRBJ1-1; TCRdb calls TRBD1, which cannot be checked without DNA. Germline CDR1 MDHEN, CDR2 SYDVKM. The CDR3 has 16 amino acids. CDR3 loop: CASTAWGPRDRTEAFF.

This chain joins TRBV28 and TRBJ1-6; the D call from TCRdb, TRBD1, cannot be confirmed without DNA. This CDR3 has 14 amino acids. Germline V gives CDR1 MDHEN, CDR2 SYDVKM. The CDR3 loop is CASSGDGTTSPLHF.

J is TRBJ2-5 and V is TRBV12-3 or TRBV12-4; TCRdb's D gene call, TRBD2, goes unchecked for lack of DNA. This CDR3 is 16 amino acids long. CDR3 amino acids: CASSLWDSGGRETQYF.

V is TRBV5-5 and J is TRBJ1-1; TCRdb's assignment of TRBD1 cannot be checked, as there is no DNA. This CDR3 spans 13 amino acids. Per germline, CDR1 SGHKS and CDR2 YYEKEE (reference sequence). CDR3 loop: CASSPVPGPEAFF. Full variable domain (missing parts from reference TRBV5-5 and TRBJ1-1): DAGVTQSPTHLIKTRGQQVTLRCSPISGHKSVSWYQQVLGQGPQFIFQYYEKEERGRGNFPDRFSARQFPNYSSELNVNALLLGDSALYLCASSPVPGPEAFFGQGTRLTVV.

This chain uses TRBV5-6 with TRBJ2-5; TCRdb designates TRBD1, a call that cannot be tested without DNA. The CDR3 spans 18 residues. Germline CDR1 and CDR2: SGHDT and YYEEEE. The CDR3 loop is CASSSYLSDRVSRETQYF.

The chain carries TRBV2 and TRBJ1-2; TCRdb indicates TRBD1, and absent DNA this call remains unverified. The CDR3 extends over 16 amino acids. From germline, CDR1 is SNHLY and CDR2 FYNNEI. The chain's CDR3 is CASSAGQGLPGYGYTF.

By frequency, this clonotype registers medium-sized. The rearrangement joins TRBV20-1 to TRBJ2-5; checking the TCRdb D call of TRBD2 is not possible without DNA. Germline CDR1 reads DFQATT; CDR2 reads SNEGSKA (reference sequence). The CDR3 has 16 amino acids. The CDR3 loop reads CSCRGSGSSQGETQYF.

This chain uses TRBV11-3 with TRBJ2-2; there is no DNA to check the TCRdb D call of TRBD1. The CDR3 totals 19 residues. Per germline, CDR1 SGHNT and CDR2 YENEEA. CDR3 loop: CASSLWTGNMGTGSGELFF.

The chain links TRBV6-6 to TRBJ2-5; the D call from TCRdb, TRBD1, cannot be confirmed without DNA. The CDR3 length is 16 residues. The germline V gene has CDR1 MNHNY and CDR2 SVGAGI (reference sequence). CDR3 sequence reads: CASRPTGQFYQETQYF.

According to its frequency, this clonotype is medium-sized. The chain combines TRBV9 with TRBJ2-3; with no DNA, the TCRdb D assignment of TRBD1 cannot be verified. Per germline, CDR1 SGDLS and CDR2 YYNGEE. The CDR3 has 16 amino acids. This CDR3 is CASSVWGAQNTDTQYF.

This chain uses TRBV7-8 with TRBJ2-5; absent DNA, TCRdb's TRBD1 call cannot be checked. This CDR3 region has 16 residues. Germline V gives CDR1 SGHVS, CDR2 FQNEAQ. The CDR3 sequence: CASSLDTRGLAETQYF.

V is TRBV4-3 and J is TRBJ2-3; the TCRdb call, TRBD2, lacks DNA for checking. Germline assignment: CDR1 LGHNA and CDR2 YSLEER. The CDR3 has 17 amino acids. CDR3 sequence: CASSPRKSEGVADTQYF.

The chain is built from TRBV14 and TRBJ1-1; absent DNA, TCRdb's TRBD1 call cannot be checked. The CDR3 length is 14 residues. Per germline, CDR1 SGHDN and CDR2 FVKESK. CDR3: CASSQKGHSTEAFF.